Included here is one TCR beta chain sequence, with context. The antigen remains unidentified. The sample belongs to a study of early T cells in non-severe SARS-CoV-2 infection. Looking at the study overall: Chains from this unsorted whole-blood bulk RNA could not be paired.

CDR1 MGHDK and CDR2 SYGVNS come from the germline V gene. V dropped 4 bases and J dropped 6 bases, with 6 bases sitting between them. This CDR3 region has 11 residues. Attachment of unique molecular identifiers to individual cDNA molecules was performed. MiXCR was run by TCRdb on the 5' RACE reads, yielding one entry per CDR3 protein. Seen here are around 59,000 distinct CDR3 sequences, approximately 9% observed once, and the top ten hold 15% to 20%. The study, taken as a whole, reports: VDJdb matches were skewed toward anti-spike CD8 T cell responses.

Specimen: whole blood. The receptor was derived from an adult who was a healthcare worker with PCR-confirmed SARS-CoV-2 infection or an uninfected control (not recorded which). This chain links TRBV25-1 with TRBJ2-5; D not certain. As DNA, the CDR3 is TGTGCCAGCAGTGTCCTCCAGACCCAGTACTTC. This gives the protein CASSVLQTQYF.